Each of the 23 T cell receptor beta chains below was sequenced from the same sample in a study of radiotherapy plus CTLA-4 blockade in lung cancer. Method: immunoSEQ multiplex PCR; TCRdb's copy keeps in-frame clones and lacks some. The sample yields 95,000 to 150,000 clones, over 80% seen once. Source: peripheral blood, taken from a patient treated with radiotherapy plus ipilimumab. Source of these receptors: a human donor with non-small cell lung cancer that progressed on radiotherapy plus ipilimumab.

In regard to this clone: Other nucleotide sequences in the sample specify the same CDR3. The V gene is TRBV7-6, the J gene TRBJ2-7; 8 bases are a match to TRBD2. This CDR3 spans 14 amino acids. The V gene end was trimmed by 1 base and the J gene end by 4 bases; junction bases not matched to a gene: 3. Germline loops: CDR1 SGHVS, CDR2 FNYEAQ. CDR3 sequence reads: CASSLGGGGYEQYF. CDR3 bases: TGTGCCAGCAGCTTAGGGGGCGGGGGGTACGAGCAGTACTTC.

The rearrangement uses TRBV6-6 and TRBJ2-7, with D hard to call. CDR1 MNHNY and CDR2 SVGAGI come from the germline V gene (reference sequence). Deletions cut 6 bases from V and 6 bases from J, with 12 bases between. The CDR3 totals 12 residues. In DNA form, the CDR3 reads TGTGCCAGCAGCCCCCCCTCCCTCGAGCAGTACTTC. Its translation: CASSPPSLEQYF.

This chain uses TRBV19 with TRBJ1-1; a weak D match, TRBD1 (5 bases). With 5 bases removed from V and 2 bases from J, the gap between germline ends came to 15 bases. This CDR3 comprises 15 residues. Germline-derived CDR1 and CDR2 are LNHDA and SQIVND (reference sequence). The CDR3, as DNA: TGTGCCAGTAGTTTCGGACACCAATTTAACACTGAAGCTTTCTTT. It is translated as CASSFGHQFNTEAFF.

The CDR3 DNA reads as TGCGCCAGCAGCTGGCTAGCGGGAGCTTCCTACAATGAGCAGTTCTTC. The encoded protein is CASSWLAGASYNEQFF. The chain uses TRBV5-1 and TRBJ2-1; 10 bases fit TRBD2. The V gene's germline CDR1 is SGHRS and CDR2 YFSETQ. The CDR3 consists of 16 residues. Losses at the gene ends were 3 bases for V and 1 base for J; bases not matched to a gene: 4.

This chain joins TRBV25-1 and TRBJ2-7, with TRBD1 matching over 7 bases. This CDR3 has 18 residues. Germline CDR1 MGHDK, CDR2 SYGVNS. V was clipped by 3 bases and J by 3 bases; unmatched bases: 17. CDR3 sequence: CASSDRDSYLTCFYEQYF. CDR3 bases: TGTGCCAGCAGTGACCGGGACAGCTACCTAACATGCTTCTACGAGCAGTACTTC.

The chain carries TRBV27 and TRBJ2-7; a weak D match, TRBD2 (5 bases). This CDR3 has 13 amino acids. Germline V lookup: CDR1 MNHEY, CDR2 SMNVEV (reference sequence). Trimming took off 6 bases at V and 2 bases at J, with 11 bases between the two ends. The CDR3 is CASRDFSTYEQYF. The CDR3 coding sequence is TGTGCCAGCAGGGACTTCTCGACCTACGAGCAGTACTTC.

This clone was counted a few times. This sample includes further DNA sequences coding for the same CDR3. The CDR3: CASSSTGGTPYEQYF. In DNA form, the CDR3 reads TGTGCCAGCAGTTCCACCGGCGGGACACCATACGAGCAGTACTTC. The rearrangement links TRBV27 to TRBJ2-7; D is perhaps TRBD1 or TRBD2 (6 bases each). Trimming took off 4 bases at V and 4 bases at J, with 17 bases between the two ends. The CDR3 covers 15 residues. CDR1 MNHEY and CDR2 SMNVEV come from the germline V gene (reference sequence).

The chain has TRBV6-5 and TRBJ1-1; the D is unclear. V gave up 1 base and J gave up 6 bases, with 6 bases separating them. In germline, CDR1 is MNHEY, CDR2 SVGAGI. CDR3 size: 12 residues. The CDR3 nucleotides read TGTGCCAGCAGTTACTTAGCGGCTGAAGCTTTCTTT. Translating it yields CASSYLAAEAFF.

The V call is TRBV29-1, the J call TRBJ2-5; 10 bases are a match to TRBD1. The CDR3 length is 13 residues. CDR1 and CDR2 (germline): SQVTM, ANQGSEA. The trim removed 6 bases at V and 5 bases at J, leaving 6 bases unmatched. This CDR3 reads CSVGDRGGETQYF. CDR3 DNA: TGCAGCGTGGGGGACAGGGGAGGGGAGACCCAGTACTTC. Full variable domain (missing parts from reference TRBV29-1 and TRBJ2-5): SAVISQKPSRDICQRGTSLTIQCQVDSQVTMMFWYRQQPGQSLTLIATANQGSEATYESGFVIDKFPISRPNLTFSTLTVSNMSPEDSSIYLCSVGDRGGETQYFGPGTRLLVL.

The V call is TRBV6-6, the J call TRBJ2-1; 8 bases align to TRBD1. This CDR3 region has 14 residues. Trimming cost V 6 bases and J 4 bases; bases outside gene matches: 5. Per germline, CDR1 MNHNY and CDR2 SVGAGI (reference sequence). CDR3 in amino acids: CASRPGTGYNEQFF. CDR3 DNA sequence: TGTGCCAGCAGGCCCGGGACAGGATACAATGAGCAGTTCTTC.

The rearrangement uses TRBV4-1 and TRBJ2-1; maybe TRBD2 (5 bases). Germline CDR1 is MGHRA and CDR2 is YSYEKL. There are 18 residues in the CDR3. The V end was cut by 4 bases, the J end by 1 base, with 20 bases between. CDR3 in DNA: TGCGCCAGCAGCCGAGGGAGCGCGGGCCTTCGGTCCTACAATGAGCAGTTCTTC. Protein product: CASSRGSAGLRSYNEQFF.

The chain carries TRBV2 and TRBJ2-5, with D possibly being TRBD2 (6 bases). V was cut by 2 bases and J by 2 bases, with 12 bases left in between. Germline V lookup: CDR1 SNHLY, CDR2 FYNNEI. The CDR3 is 15 amino acids. The CDR3 loop is CASSERGLGQETQYF. CDR3 DNA sequence: TGTGCCAGCAGTGAAAGGGGACTGGGGCAAGAGACCCAGTACTTC.

The chain joins TRBV19 to TRBJ2-3; D is uncertain. This CDR3 is 13 amino acids long. The V and J ends lost 3 bases and 6 bases respectively, with 10 bases between them. Germline values: CDR1 LNHDA, CDR2 SQIVND (reference sequence). The chain's CDR3 is CASSITVQDTQYF. CDR3 bases: TGTGCCAGTAGTATCACGGTCCAGGATACGCAGTATTTT.

The J gene is TRBJ2-7, the V gene TRBV2; D is possibly TRBD1 or TRBD2 (5 bases each). The V gene lost 6 bases and the J gene lost 4 bases, with 10 bases spanning the gap. CDR3 length equals 12 residues. Germline V CDR1 and CDR2: SNHLY, FYNNEI. DNA for the CDR3: TGTGCCAGCAGGGGGACCAGATACGAGCAGTACTTC. Translated: CASRGTRYEQYF. Combining the CDR3 with reference TRBV2 and TRBJ2-7 gives the whole variable domain EPEVTQTPSHQVTQMGQEVILRCVPISNHLYFYWYRQILGQKVEFLVSFYNNEISEKSEIFDDQFSVERPDGSNFTLKIRSTKLEDSAMYFCASRGTRYEQYFGPGTRLTVT.

The chain couples TRBV18 to TRBJ1-3; tentatively, D is TRBD1 (6 bases). This CDR3 contains 15 residues. Trimming shortened V by 3 bases and J by 0 bases, and 9 bases separated the two germline ends. The germline V gene has CDR1 KGHSH and CDR2 LQKENI. CDR3 protein: CASSPTDSSGNTIYF. As DNA, the CDR3 is TGTGCCAGCTCACCGACGGACAGCTCTGGAAACACCATATATTTT.

The chain uses TRBV7-2 and TRBJ2-7, with 8 bases aligning to TRBD1. The CDR3 runs 15 residues. J lost 4 bases, V lost 3 bases, and 8 bases had no gene match. Germline CDR1 SGHTA, CDR2 FQGNSA. The CDR3 loop is CASSFAGTGGYEQYF. The CDR3 DNA is TGTGCCAGCAGCTTCGCCGGAACAGGGGGTTACGAGCAGTACTTC.

The chain is built from TRBV5-1 and TRBJ2-1; D is possibly TRBD1 or TRBD2 (5 bases each). Trimming stripped 0 bases from V and 7 bases from J, with 20 bases between. Looked up from germline, CDR1 is SGHRS and CDR2 is YFSETQ. The CDR3 is 17 residues long. This CDR3 is CASSLGPLGTGTNEQFF. DNA for the CDR3: TGCGCCAGCAGCTTGGGGCCGTTAGGGACCGGTACGAATGAGCAGTTCTTC.

The chain combines TRBV5-1 with TRBJ2-5, with D possibly TRBD2 on 6 matching bases. V was cut by 0 bases and J by 6 bases, with 15 bases left in between. The CDR3 extends over 15 amino acids. Germline values: CDR1 SGHRS, CDR2 YFSETQ. Here the CDR3 reads CASSLEGLPTQTQYF. The CDR3 DNA reads TGCGCCAGCAGCTTGGAAGGACTACCAACCCAGACCCAGTACTTC.

V gene TRBV7-9 combines with J gene TRBJ2-1; tentative D call: TRBD2 (6 bases). The CDR3 has 19 residues. CDR1 and CDR2 from the germline V gene are SEHNR and FQNEAQ (reference sequence). V gave up 1 base and J gave up 6 bases, with 25 bases separating them. The CDR3 is CASSLVLSSLVAALNEQFF. The CDR3 DNA reads TGTGCCAGCAGCTTAGTGTTATCTTCTTTGGTAGCGGCCCTCAATGAGCAGTTCTTC. Full variable domain (rest looked up from reference TRBV7-9 and TRBJ2-1): DTGVSQNPRHKITKRGQNVTFRCDPISEHNRLYWYRQTLGQGPEFLTYFQNEAQLEKSRLLSDRFSAERPKGSFSTLEIQRTEQGDSAMYLCASSLVLSSLVAALNEQFFGPGTRLTVL.

The V call is TRBV6-1, the J call TRBJ1-5; no clear D gene. The germline V gene encodes CDR1 MNHNS and CDR2 SASEGT. This CDR3 comprises 13 residues. V lost 2 bases to trimming and J lost 4 bases, with 6 bases between them. CDR3 coding DNA: TGTGCCAGCAGTGAACTTGTTAATCAGCCCCAGCATTTT. Protein: CASSELVNQPQHF.

The chain uses TRBV6-5 and TRBJ1-1, with no clear D. This CDR3 spans 13 amino acids. The V and J ends lost 5 bases and 9 bases respectively, with 16 bases between them. The germline V gene has CDR1 MNHEY and CDR2 SVGAGI. CDR3 coding DNA: TGTGCCAGCAGTCCCGGTAGGGCCCCCAAAGCTTTCTTT. Its protein product is CASSPGRAPKAFF.

The chain is built from TRBV2 and TRBJ2-2; D is undetermined. This CDR3 has 14 residues. Germline V CDR1 and CDR2: SNHLY, FYNNEI. Trimming shortened V by 6 bases and J by 2 bases, and 10 bases separated the two germline ends. The CDR3 sequence: CASSVDTNTGELFF. The CDR3 region has the DNA TGTGCCAGCAGCGTCGACACCAACACCGGGGAGCTGTTTTTT.

CDR3 DNA: TGTGCCAGCAGCCCCAGGAGGGACTCCCCCAATGAGCAGTTCTTC. The encoded protein is CASSPRRDSPNEQFF. This chain connects TRBV7-6 to TRBJ2-1; D may be TRBD2 (6 bases). The CDR3 extends over 15 amino acids. Looked up from germline, CDR1 is SGHVS and CDR2 is FNYEAQ. V was clipped by 5 bases and J by 6 bases, with 17 bases between them.